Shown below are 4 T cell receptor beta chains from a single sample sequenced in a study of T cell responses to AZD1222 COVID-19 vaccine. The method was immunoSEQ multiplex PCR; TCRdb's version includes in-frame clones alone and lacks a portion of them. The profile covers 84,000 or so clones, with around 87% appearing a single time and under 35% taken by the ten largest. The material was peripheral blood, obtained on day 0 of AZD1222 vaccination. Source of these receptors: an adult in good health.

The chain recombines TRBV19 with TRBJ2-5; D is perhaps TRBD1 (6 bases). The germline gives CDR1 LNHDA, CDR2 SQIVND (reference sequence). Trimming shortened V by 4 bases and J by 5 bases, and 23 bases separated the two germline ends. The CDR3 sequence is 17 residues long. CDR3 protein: CASSTHTGTPARETQYF. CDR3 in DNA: TGTGCCAGTAGTACACATACCGGGACACCGGCGCGGGAGACCCAGTACTTC.

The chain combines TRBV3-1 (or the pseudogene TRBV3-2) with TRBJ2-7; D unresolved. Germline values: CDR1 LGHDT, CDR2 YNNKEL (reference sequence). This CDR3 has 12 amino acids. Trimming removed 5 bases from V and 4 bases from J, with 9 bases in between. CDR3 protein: CASSEQRYEQYF. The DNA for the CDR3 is TGTGCCAGCAGCGAGCAACGGTACGAGCAGTACTTC.

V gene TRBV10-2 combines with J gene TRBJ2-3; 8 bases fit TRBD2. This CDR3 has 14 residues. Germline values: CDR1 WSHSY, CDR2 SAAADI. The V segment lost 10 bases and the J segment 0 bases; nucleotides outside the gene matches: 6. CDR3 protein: CATLLAASTDTQYF. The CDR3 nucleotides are TGCGCCACGCTACTAGCGGCGAGCACAGATACGCAGTATTTT.

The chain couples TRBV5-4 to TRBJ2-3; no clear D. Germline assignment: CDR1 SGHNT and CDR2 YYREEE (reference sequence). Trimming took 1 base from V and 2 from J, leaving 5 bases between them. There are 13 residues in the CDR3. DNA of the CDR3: TGTGCCAGCAGCTTGCCTGCCACAGATACGCAGTATTTT. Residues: CASSLPATDTQYF.